This entry lists 12 T cell receptor beta chains sequenced from one sample in a study of OX40 agonist ivuxolimab in advanced cancers. The table came from immunoSEQ multiplex PCR; TCRdb's copy has only in-frame clones and leaves some out. The table shows 65,000 to 70,000 clones, with about three quarters occurring only once. The sample in question was CD4+ or CD8+ T cells sorted from blood, obtained in a trial of the OX40 agonist ivuxolimab. These receptors were obtained from an adult with an advanced solid tumor such as melanoma, head and neck, liver or kidney cancer.

The rearrangement links TRBV7-3 to TRBJ2-3; D uncertain. CDR1 is SGHTA and CDR2 is FQGTGA in the germline V gene. Trimming cost V 1 base and J 8 bases, with 10 bases left between them. This CDR3 is 13 amino acids long. CDR3 nucleotide sequence: TGTGCCAGCAGCTTAAGCCCGAGTGGTACGCAGTATTTT. This codes for CASSLSPSGTQYF.

The genes are TRBV5-1 and TRBJ2-2, with 11 positions matching TRBD1. The CDR3 loop spans 17 amino acids. Germline V gene data show CDR1 as SGHRS and CDR2 as YFSETQ. Trimming took 4 bases from V and 4 from J; bases not matched to a gene: 9. CDR3 protein: CASSPQPGQGGTGELFF. The CDR3 DNA reads as TGCGCCAGCAGCCCCCAACCGGGACAGGGGGGCACCGGGGAGCTGTTTTTT.

V and J are TRBV7-7 and TRBJ2-5; TRBD2 agrees at 11 bases. V was clipped by 5 bases and J by 5 bases; unmatched bases: 4. This CDR3 region has 14 residues. The V gene's germline CDR1 is SSHAT and CDR2 FNYEAQ (reference sequence). The CDR3 spells CASSPRTSGETQYF. The DNA for the CDR3 is TGTGCCAGCAGCCCGAGGACTAGCGGGGAGACCCAGTACTTC.

The chain employs TRBV18 and TRBJ2-7, with D possibly matching TRBD1 (5 bases). Trimming removed 2 bases from V and 0 bases from J, with 8 bases in between. This CDR3 is 14 amino acids long. The V gene's germline CDR1 is KGHSH and CDR2 LQKENI. CDR3 sequence: CASSPGALSYEQYF. The DNA for the CDR3 is TGTGCCAGCTCACCAGGGGCTCTCTCCTACGAGCAGTACTTC.

The chain uses TRBV10-3 and TRBJ2-1; perhaps D is TRBD1 or TRBD2 (5 bases each). This CDR3 has 16 amino acids. V gave up 3 bases and J gave up 5 bases, with 17 bases separating them. In germline, CDR1 is ENHRY, CDR2 SYGVKD. The CDR3 loop is CAISDRSTRGDNEQFF. CDR3 DNA sequence: TGTGCCATCAGTGATCGGAGTACTAGGGGTGACAATGAGCAGTTCTTC.

In its sample, this clone was seen a few times. The chain carries TRBV29-1 and TRBJ2-7; 7 nucleotides align to TRBD1. Germline assignment: CDR1 SQVTM and CDR2 ANQGSEA. The CDR3 covers 13 residues. V lost 5 bases to trimming and J lost 7 bases; unmatched junction nucleotides: 11. CDR3 protein: CSVTGTVGGEQYF. As DNA, the CDR3 is TGCAGCGTTACCGGGACAGTAGGCGGGGAGCAGTACTTC.

The chain joins TRBV6-1 to TRBJ2-1; D is possibly TRBD2 (6 bases). CDR1 MNHNS and CDR2 SASEGT come from the germline V gene. Trimming removed 11 bases from V and 0 bases from J, with 14 bases in between. This CDR3 is 14 amino acids long. The CDR3 here is CALGGASSYNEQFF. In nucleotides, the CDR3 is TGTGCCCTCGGAGGGGCGAGCTCCTACAATGAGCAGTTCTTC.

The DNA for the CDR3 is TGCGCCAGCAGCTCGAGCGGGGGGGAGGATACGCAGTATTTT. Residues: CASSSSGGEDTQYF. The chain couples TRBV4-1 to TRBJ2-3; 10 nucleotides align to TRBD2. With 5 bases clipped from V and 6 bases from J, the junction kept 5 bases outside the gene matches. The CDR3 loop spans 14 amino acids. Germline CDR1 is MGHRA and CDR2 is YSYEKL.

This clone was recorded once. The chain joins TRBV4-1 to TRBJ2-2, with a possible D match to TRBD1 (6 bases). CDR3 length equals 16 residues. Germline V gene lookup returns CDR1 MGHRA and CDR2 YSYEKL. The V gene lost 1 base and the J gene lost 4 bases, with 13 bases spanning the gap. CDR3 nucleotide sequence: TGCGCCAGCAGCCAAGGTGTGGGGGCCAGCACCGGGGAGCTGTTTTTT. The encoded protein is CASSQGVGASTGELFF.

This sequence joins TRBV5-6 and TRBJ2-7; perhaps TRBD1 as D (5 bases). This CDR3 is 14 amino acids long. Trimming shortened V by 4 bases and J by 6 bases, and 17 bases separated the two germline ends. The germline CDR1 and CDR2 sequences are SGHDT and YYEEEE. The CDR3 protein is CASSGQGKQGEQYF. The CDR3 DNA reads TGTGCCAGCAGCGGGCAGGGAAAGCAGGGCGAGCAGTACTTC. The full variable domain, with the rest looked up from reference TRBV5-6 and TRBJ2-7, is DAGVTQSPTHLIKTRGQQVTLRCSPKSGHDTVSWYQQALGQGPQFIFQYYEEEERQRGNFPDRFSGHQFPNYSSELNVNALLLGDSALYLCASSGQGKQGEQYFGPGTRLTVT.

This clone was detected only a few times. V and J are TRBV4-1 and TRBJ1-5; weak D call: TRBD1 (5 bases). The ends were cut back, 1 base at V and 3 bases at J, with 7 bases in the middle. The CDR3 has 14 amino acids. CDR1 and CDR2 from the germline V gene are MGHRA and YSYEKL. CDR3 bases: TGCGCCAGCAGCCAAGGACAGCCCAATCAGCCCCAGCATTTT. This translates into CASSQGQPNQPQHF.

The chain joins TRBV20-1 to TRBJ2-3; D gene uncertain. Trimming removed 3 bases at V and 5 bases at J, with 6 bases between. This CDR3 region has 11 residues. Germline V gives CDR1 DFQATT, CDR2 SNEGSKA (reference sequence). CDR3 DNA: TGCAGTGCTAGGATGAGAGATACGCAGTATTTT. Amino acid sequence: CSARMRDTQYF.